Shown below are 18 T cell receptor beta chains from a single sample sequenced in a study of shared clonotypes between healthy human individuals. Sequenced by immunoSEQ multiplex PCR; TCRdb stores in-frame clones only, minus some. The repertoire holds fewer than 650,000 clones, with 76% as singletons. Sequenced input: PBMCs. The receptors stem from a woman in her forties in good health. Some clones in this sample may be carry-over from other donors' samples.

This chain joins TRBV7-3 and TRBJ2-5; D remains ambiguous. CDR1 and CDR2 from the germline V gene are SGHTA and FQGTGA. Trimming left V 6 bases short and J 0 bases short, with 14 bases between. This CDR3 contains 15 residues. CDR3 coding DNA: TGTGCCAGCAGTTCAGTCCAGGCCTACCAAGAGACCCAGTACTTC. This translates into CASSSVQAYQETQYF.

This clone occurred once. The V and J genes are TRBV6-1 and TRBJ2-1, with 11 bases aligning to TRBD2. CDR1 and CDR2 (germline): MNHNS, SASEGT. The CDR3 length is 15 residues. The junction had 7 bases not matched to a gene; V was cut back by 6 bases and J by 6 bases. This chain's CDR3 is CASSPTSGSANEQFF. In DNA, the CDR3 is TGTGCCAGCAGCCCCACTAGCGGGAGTGCCAATGAGCAGTTCTTC.

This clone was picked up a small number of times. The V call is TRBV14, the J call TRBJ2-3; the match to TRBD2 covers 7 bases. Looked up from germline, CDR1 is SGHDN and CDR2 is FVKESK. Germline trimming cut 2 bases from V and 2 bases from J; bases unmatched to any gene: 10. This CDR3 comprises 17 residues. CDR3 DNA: TGTGCCAGCAGCCAATATGGATTAGCGGGTGCCACAGATACGCAGTATTTT. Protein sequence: CASSQYGLAGATDTQYF.

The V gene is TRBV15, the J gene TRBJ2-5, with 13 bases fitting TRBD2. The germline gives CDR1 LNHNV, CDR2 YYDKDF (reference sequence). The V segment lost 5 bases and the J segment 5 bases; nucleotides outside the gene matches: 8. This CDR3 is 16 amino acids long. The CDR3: CATSLTSGRGGETQYF. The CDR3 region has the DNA TGTGCCACCAGCCTCACTAGCGGGAGGGGGGGGGAGACCCAGTACTTC.

The CDR3 sequence is CASSQGTFPYEQYF. CDR3 sequence (DNA): TGTGCCAGCAGCCAAGGGACATTCCCCTACGAGCAGTACTTC. V gene TRBV14 combines with J gene TRBJ2-7; D may be TRBD1 (5 bases). The length of the CDR3 is 14 residues. V dropped 1 base and J dropped 2 bases, with 9 bases sitting between them. CDR1 is SGHDN and CDR2 is FVKESK in the germline V gene.

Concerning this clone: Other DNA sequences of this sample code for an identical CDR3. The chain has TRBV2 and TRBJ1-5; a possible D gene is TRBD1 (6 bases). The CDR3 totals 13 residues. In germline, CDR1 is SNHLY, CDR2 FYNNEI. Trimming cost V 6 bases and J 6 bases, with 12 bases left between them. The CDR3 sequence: CASSRDTGQPQHF. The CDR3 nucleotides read TGTGCCAGCAGCAGGGACACAGGTCAGCCCCAGCATTTT. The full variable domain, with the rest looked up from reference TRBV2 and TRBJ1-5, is EPEVTQTPSHQVTQMGQEVILRCVPISNHLYFYWYRQILGQKVEFLVSFYNNEISEKSEIFDDQFSVERPDGSNFTLKIRSTKLEDSAMYFCASSRDTGQPQHFGDGTRLSIL.

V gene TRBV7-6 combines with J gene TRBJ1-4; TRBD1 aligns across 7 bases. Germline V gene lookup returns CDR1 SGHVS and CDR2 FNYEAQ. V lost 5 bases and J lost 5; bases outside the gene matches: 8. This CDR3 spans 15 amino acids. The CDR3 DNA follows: TGTGCCAGCAGCCCAGGTGGGACAGCGAATGAAAAACTGTTTTTT. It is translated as CASSPGGTANEKLFF.

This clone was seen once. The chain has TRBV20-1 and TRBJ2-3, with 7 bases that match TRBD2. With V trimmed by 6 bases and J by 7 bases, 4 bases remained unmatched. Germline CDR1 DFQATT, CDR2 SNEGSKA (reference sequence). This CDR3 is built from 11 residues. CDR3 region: CSAGLGHTQYF. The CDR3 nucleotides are TGCAGTGCAGGACTAGGGCATACGCAGTATTTT.

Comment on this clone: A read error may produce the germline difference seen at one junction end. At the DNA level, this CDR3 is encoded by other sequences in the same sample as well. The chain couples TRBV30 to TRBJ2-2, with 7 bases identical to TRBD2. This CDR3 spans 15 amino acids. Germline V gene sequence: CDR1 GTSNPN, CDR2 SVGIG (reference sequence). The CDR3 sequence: CAWRSAGEDTGELLF. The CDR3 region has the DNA TGTGCCTGGAGGAGTGCGGGGGAGGATACCGGGGAGCTGCTTTTT.

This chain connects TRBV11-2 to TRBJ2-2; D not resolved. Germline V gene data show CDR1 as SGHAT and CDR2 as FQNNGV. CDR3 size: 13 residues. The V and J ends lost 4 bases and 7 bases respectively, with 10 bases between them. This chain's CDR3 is CASSSQASGELFF. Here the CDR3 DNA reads TGTGCCAGCAGCTCTCAAGCGAGCGGGGAGCTGTTTTTT.

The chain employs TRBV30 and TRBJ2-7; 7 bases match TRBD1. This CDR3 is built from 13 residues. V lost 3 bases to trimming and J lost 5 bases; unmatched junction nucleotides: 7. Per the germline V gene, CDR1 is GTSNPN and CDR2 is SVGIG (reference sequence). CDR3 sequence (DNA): TGTGCCTGGAGCCGGGACAGAGAGGACGAGCAGTACTTC. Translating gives CAWSRDREDEQYF.

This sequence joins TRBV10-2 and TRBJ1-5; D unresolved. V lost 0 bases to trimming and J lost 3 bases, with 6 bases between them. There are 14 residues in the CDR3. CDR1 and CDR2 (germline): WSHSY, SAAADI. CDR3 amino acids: CASSESNSNQPQHF. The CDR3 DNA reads TGCGCCAGCAGTGAGTCGAATTCCAATCAGCCCCAGCATTTT.

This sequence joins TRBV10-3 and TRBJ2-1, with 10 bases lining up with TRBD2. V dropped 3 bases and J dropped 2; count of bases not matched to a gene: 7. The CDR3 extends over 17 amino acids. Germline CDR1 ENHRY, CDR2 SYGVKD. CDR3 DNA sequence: TGTGCCATCAGTGACCGCGGTACTAGCGGGGCCTACAATGAGCAGTTCTTC. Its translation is CAISDRGTSGAYNEQFF.

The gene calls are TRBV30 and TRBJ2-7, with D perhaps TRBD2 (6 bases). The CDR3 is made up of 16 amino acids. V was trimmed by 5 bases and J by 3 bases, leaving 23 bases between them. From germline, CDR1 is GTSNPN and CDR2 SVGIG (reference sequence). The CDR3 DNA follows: TGTGCCTGGGCCCCACCCGGGAGTCAAGCAAACTACGAGCAGTACTTC. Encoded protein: CAWAPPGSQANYEQYF.

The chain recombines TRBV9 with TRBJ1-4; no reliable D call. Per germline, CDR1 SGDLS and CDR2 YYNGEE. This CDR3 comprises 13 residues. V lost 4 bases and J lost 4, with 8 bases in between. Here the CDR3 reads CASSKWDNEKLFF. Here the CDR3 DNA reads TGTGCCAGCAGCAAGTGGGATAATGAAAAACTGTTTTTT. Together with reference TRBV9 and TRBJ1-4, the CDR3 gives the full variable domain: DSGVTQTPKHLITATGQRVTLRCSPRSGDLSVYWYQQSLDQGLQFLIQYYNGEERAKGNILERFSAQQFPDLHSELNLSSLELGDSALYFCASSKWDNEKLFFGSGTQLSVL.

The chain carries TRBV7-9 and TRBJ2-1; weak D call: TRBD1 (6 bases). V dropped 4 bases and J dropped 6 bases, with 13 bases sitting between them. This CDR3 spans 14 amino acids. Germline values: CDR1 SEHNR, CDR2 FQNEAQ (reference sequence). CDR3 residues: CASSSDSPRNEQFF. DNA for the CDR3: TGTGCCAGCAGCTCGGACAGCCCACGCAATGAGCAGTTCTTC.

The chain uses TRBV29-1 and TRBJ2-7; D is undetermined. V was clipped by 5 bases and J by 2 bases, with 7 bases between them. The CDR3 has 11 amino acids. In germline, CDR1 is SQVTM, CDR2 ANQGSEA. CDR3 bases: TGCAGCGTTACGCGGACCTACGAGCAGTACTTC. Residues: CSVTRTYEQYF.

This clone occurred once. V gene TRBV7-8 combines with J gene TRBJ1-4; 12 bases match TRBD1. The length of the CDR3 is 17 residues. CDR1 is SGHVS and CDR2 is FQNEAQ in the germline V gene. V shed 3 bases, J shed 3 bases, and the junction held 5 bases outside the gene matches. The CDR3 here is CASSFRDRGLSNEKLFF. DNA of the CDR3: TGTGCCAGCAGCTTCCGGGACAGGGGGCTATCTAATGAAAAACTGTTTTTT.